Below, 9 T cell receptor beta chains from the same sample are listed, as sequenced in a study of blood T cell repertoires in COVID-19 (dated by TCRdb to about 2020). The library was prepared using the immunoSEQ multiplex PCR assay. TCRdb retrieved this table from immuneACCESS and kept in-frame rearrangements only. Not all clones are present; in checked studies, unresolved V genes account for under half, and no reason is known for the remainder. The sample profile shows roughly 200,000 clones; 75% to 80% of them were found once. The ten largest make up roughly 8.8% of the sample. The sample consisted of peripheral blood. The receptors derive from a woman in her fifties or sixties with active or convalescent COVID-19.

CDR3 loop: CASSLGTQETQYF. The CDR3 nucleotides are TGCGCCAGCAGCCTTGGTACACAAGAGACCCAGTACTTC. The gene calls are TRBV4-1 and TRBJ2-5; D call uncertain. Germline CDR1 reads MGHRA; CDR2 reads YSYEKL. Trimming left V 4 bases short and J 2 bases short, with 8 bases between. The CDR3 spans 13 residues.

The chain uses TRBV10-1 and TRBJ1-1, with D unresolved. Germline CDR1 WNHNN, CDR2 SYGVQD (reference sequence). V lost 8 bases to trimming and J lost 4 bases, with 14 bases between them. This CDR3 comprises 13 residues. CDR3 in DNA: TGCGCCAGCTACCTTCTGAGGTTCACTGAAGCTTTCTTT. Protein: CASYLLRFTEAFF.

The chain recombines TRBV6-2 or TRBV6-3 with TRBJ2-5; the D is unclear. The CDR3 has 13 residues. V lost 2 bases and J 0 bases, leaving 4 bases between the germline ends. CDR1 and CDR2 from the germline V gene are MNHEY and SVGEGT. CDR3 nucleotide sequence: TGTGCCAGCAGTTACAACAACCAAGAGACCCAGTACTTC. It is translated as CASSYNNQETQYF.

V usage is TRBV21-1 and J usage is TRBJ2-2; TRBD2, as called in the table, went unchecked against the DNA. TRBV21-1 counts as a pseudogene. The CDR3 contains 16 residues. CDR3 region: CASSKYEERNTGELFF. The DNA of the CDR3 is TGTGCCAGCAGCAAATATGAGGAAAGGAACACCGGGGAGCTGTTTTTT.

In its sample, this clone was seen once. This CDR3 is CASSPMGRGPNTEAFF. The CDR3 DNA is TGCGCCAGCAGCCCCATGGGGAGAGGCCCGAACACTGAAGCTTTCTTT. V usage is TRBV4-3 and J usage is TRBJ1-1, with D unclear. There are 16 residues in the CDR3. Germline V gene lookup returns CDR1 LGHNA and CDR2 YSLEER. The V and J ends lost 4 bases and 1 base respectively, with 16 bases between them.

This clone was counted between two and nine times. The genes are TRBV7-9 and TRBJ2-1; a possible D gene is TRBD2 (6 bases). The CDR3 sequence is 16 residues long. Germline V lookup: CDR1 SEHNR, CDR2 FQNEAQ (reference sequence). Trimming stripped 5 bases from V and 0 bases from J, with 14 bases between. CDR3 in amino acids: CASSPARGSSYNEQFF. CDR3 sequence (DNA): TGTGCCAGCAGCCCCGCCCGGGGGAGCTCCTACAATGAGCAGTTCTTC.

The rearrangement links TRBV19 to TRBJ2-5; 9 bases agree with TRBD1. This CDR3 spans 15 amino acids. CDR1 and CDR2 from the germline V gene are LNHDA and SQIVND (reference sequence). V dropped 5 bases and J dropped 2; count of bases not matched to a gene: 6. The CDR3 DNA is TGTGCCAGTAGTGGGGGACAGGGACTTCAAGAGACCCAGTACTTC. It translates to CASSGGQGLQETQYF.

V usage is TRBV6-5 and J usage is TRBJ2-5; a possible D gene is TRBD2 (6 bases). CDR3 length: 14 residues. Germline V lookup: CDR1 MNHEY, CDR2 SVGAGI. V dropped 0 bases and J dropped 3 bases, with 8 bases sitting between them. The DNA for the CDR3 is TGTGCCAGCAGTTACTCGGGGGGTAAAGAGACCCAGTACTTC. This gives the protein CASSYSGGKETQYF.

J is TRBJ2-5 and V is TRBV7-6, with 12 positions matching TRBD2. The CDR3 is made up of 16 amino acids. After removal of 5 bases from V and 5 bases from J, the junction contained 9 bases not matched to a gene. CDR1 is SGHVS and CDR2 is FNYEAQ in the germline V gene. The CDR3: CASSPRTSGVGETQYF. The CDR3 DNA reads TGTGCCAGCAGCCCAAGGACTAGCGGGGTTGGGGAGACCCAGTACTTC.